Ten or more counts support the clone carrying this T cell receptor beta chain. Its antigen remains unidentified. Using its own MiXCR run on the reads, TCRdb lists one record per CDR3 protein. The sample lists 300,000 or so distinct CDR3 sequences; about 9.1% were seen once. The data stem from a study of T cell repertoires in cytomegalovirus infection. Study-level information: It can be stated that public TCR beta signatures indicated CMV infection as well as a matching HLA type.

The germline CDR1 and CDR2 sequences are SGHTA and FQGNSA. V lost 4 bases and J lost 9, with 10 bases in between. There are 12 residues in the CDR3. Study results and limitations: Pooled public TCR beta family frequency picked out CMV carriers with the relevant HLA. CMV-specific TCR beta clonotypes restricted by HLA-C were the ones dominating the ex vivo response.

Sequencing was performed on PBMCs. The chain employs TRBV7-2 and TRBJ1-5, with D possibly TRBD1 on 5 matching bases. The sequence came from a human donor in good health (CMV status not recorded). Some clones in this sample may be carry-over from other donors' samples. CDR3: CASSSSGLPQHF. The CDR3 DNA sequence: TGTGCCAGCAGCTCCTCAGGGTTGCCCCAGCATTTT. Full variable domain (rest looked up from reference TRBV7-2 and TRBJ1-5): GAGVSQSPSNKVTEKGKDVELRCDPISGHTALYWYRQSLGQGLEFLIYFQGNSAPDKSGLPSDRFSAERTGGSVSTLTIQRTQQEDSAVYLCASSSSGLPQHFGDGTRLSIL.